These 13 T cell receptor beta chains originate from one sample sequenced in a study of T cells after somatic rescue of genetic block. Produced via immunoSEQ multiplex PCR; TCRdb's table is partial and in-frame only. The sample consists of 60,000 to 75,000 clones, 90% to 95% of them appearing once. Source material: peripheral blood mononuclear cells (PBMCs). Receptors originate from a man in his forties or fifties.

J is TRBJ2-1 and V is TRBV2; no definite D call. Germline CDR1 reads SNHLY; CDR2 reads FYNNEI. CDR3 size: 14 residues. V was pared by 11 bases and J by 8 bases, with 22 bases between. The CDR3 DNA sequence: TGTGCCTCAATGGGCAGACTCCTTTATGATGAGCAGTTCTTC. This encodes CASMGRLLYDEQFF.

The CDR3 DNA reads as TGCAGCGTCAGGACTAGCGGAATCATCCTGGGCGAGCAGTACTTC. Protein product: CSVRTSGIILGEQYF. V gene TRBV29-1 combines with J gene TRBJ2-7; 10 nucleotides agree with TRBD2. CDR1 SQVTM and CDR2 ANQGSEA come from the germline V gene. V lost 6 bases to trimming and J lost 6 bases; unmatched junction nucleotides: 14. The CDR3 is 15 residues long.

CDR3: CASSPRGGYEQYF. The CDR3 nucleotides read TGTGCCAGCAGCCCCCGGGGGGGTTACGAGCAGTACTTC. The J gene is TRBJ2-7, the V gene TRBV9, with TRBD2 matching over 8 bases. The CDR3 extends over 13 amino acids. The germline V gene has CDR1 SGDLS and CDR2 YYNGEE. With 4 bases clipped from V and 4 bases from J, the junction kept 4 bases outside the gene matches.

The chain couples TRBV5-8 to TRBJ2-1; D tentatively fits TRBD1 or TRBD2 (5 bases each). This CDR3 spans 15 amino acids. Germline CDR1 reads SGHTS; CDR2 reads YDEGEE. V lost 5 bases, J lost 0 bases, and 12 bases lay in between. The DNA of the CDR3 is TGTGCCAGCAGACCCGGGGCCTCCTCCTACAATGAGCAGTTCTTC. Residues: CASRPGASSYNEQFF.

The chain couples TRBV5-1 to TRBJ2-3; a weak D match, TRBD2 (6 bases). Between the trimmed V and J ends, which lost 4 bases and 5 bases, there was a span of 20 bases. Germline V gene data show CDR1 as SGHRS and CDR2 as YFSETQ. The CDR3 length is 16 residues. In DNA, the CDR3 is TGCGCCAGCAGCACGGCGGGATCGGTAGGTCGAGATACGCAGTATTTT. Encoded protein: CASSTAGSVGRDTQYF.

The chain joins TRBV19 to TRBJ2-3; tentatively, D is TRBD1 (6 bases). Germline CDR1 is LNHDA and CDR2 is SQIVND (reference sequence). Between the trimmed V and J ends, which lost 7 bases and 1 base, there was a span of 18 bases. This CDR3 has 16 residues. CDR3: CASTPFGRGGTDTQYF. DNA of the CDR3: TGTGCCAGTACGCCCTTTGGCAGGGGAGGCACAGATACGCAGTATTTT.

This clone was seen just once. CDR3 nucleotide sequence: TGTGCCAGCAGCTTGTCACTAGCGTTCACAGATACGCAGTATTTT. Translation gives CASSLSLAFTDTQYF. The gene calls are TRBV5-4 and TRBJ2-3; the match to TRBD2 covers 7 bases. Germline V CDR1 and CDR2: SGHNT, YYREEE (reference sequence). V shed 1 base and J 2 bases; nucleotides not matched to a gene: 4. CDR3 size: 15 residues.

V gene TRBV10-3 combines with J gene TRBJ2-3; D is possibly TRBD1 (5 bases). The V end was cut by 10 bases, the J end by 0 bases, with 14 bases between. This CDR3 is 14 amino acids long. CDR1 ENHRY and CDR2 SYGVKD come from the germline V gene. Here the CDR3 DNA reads TGTGCCACTGCGGACACTACTAGCACAGATACGCAGTATTTT. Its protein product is CATADTTSTDTQYF.

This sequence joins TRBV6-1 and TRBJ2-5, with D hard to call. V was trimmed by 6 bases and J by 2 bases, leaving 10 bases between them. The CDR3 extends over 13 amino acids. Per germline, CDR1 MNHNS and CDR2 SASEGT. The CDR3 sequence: CASSLELQETQYF. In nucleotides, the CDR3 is TGTGCCAGCAGCTTGGAGCTTCAAGAGACCCAGTACTTC.

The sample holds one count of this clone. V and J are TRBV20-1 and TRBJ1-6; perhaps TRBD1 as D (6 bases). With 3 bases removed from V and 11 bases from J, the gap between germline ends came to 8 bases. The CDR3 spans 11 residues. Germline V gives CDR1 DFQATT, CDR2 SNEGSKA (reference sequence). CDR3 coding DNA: TGCAGTGCTAGGGGGGGCGCACCCCTCCACTTT. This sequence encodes CSARGGAPLHF.

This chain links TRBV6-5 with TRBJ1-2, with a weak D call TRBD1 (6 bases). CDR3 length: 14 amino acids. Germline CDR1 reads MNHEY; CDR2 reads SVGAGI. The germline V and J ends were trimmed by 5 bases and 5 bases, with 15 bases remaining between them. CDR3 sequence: CASSPGGGAYGYTF. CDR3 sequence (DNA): TGTGCCAGCAGTCCCGGCGGGGGGGCTTATGGCTACACCTTC.

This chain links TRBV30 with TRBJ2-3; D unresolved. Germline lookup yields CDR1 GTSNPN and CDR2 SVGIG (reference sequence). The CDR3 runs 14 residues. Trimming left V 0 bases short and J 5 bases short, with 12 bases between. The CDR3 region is CAWSVGTGGDTQYF. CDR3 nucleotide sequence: TGTGCCTGGAGTGTAGGTACGGGTGGAGATACGCAGTATTTT.

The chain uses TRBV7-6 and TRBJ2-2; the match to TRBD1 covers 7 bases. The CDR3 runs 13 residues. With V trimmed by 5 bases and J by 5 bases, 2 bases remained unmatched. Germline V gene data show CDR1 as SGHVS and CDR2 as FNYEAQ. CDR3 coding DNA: TGTGCCAGCAGCCACAGGGGAACCGGGGAGCTGTTTTTT. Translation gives CASSHRGTGELFF.